Described below is a single T cell receptor beta chain sequence and its context. Germline V CDR1 and CDR2: SGHVS, FNYEAQ. The CDR3 covers 13 residues. V lost 1 base, J lost 4 bases, and 5 bases lay in between. PCR used 60 Vbeta primers and 13 Jbeta primers. Sequencing used immunoSEQ multiplex PCR; TCRdb keeps in-frame clones, though not all of them. Here the sample spans some 140,000 clones, around three quarters being singletons. This sample is part of a study of cytomegalovirus exposure and HLA in healthy donors. Sequenced sample: PBMCs. The TCR comes from a woman between 40 and 50 years old in good health and CMV-seronegative. This chain uses TRBV7-6 with TRBJ2-1, with D unclear. The CDR3 reads CASSLERYNEQFF. CDR3 in DNA: TGTGCCAGCAGCTTAGAACGGTACAATGAGCAGTTCTTC.